The rows below give T cell receptor beta chains drawn from one sample of a study of blood T cell repertoires in COVID-19. Assay used: immunoSEQ multiplex PCR; TCRdb lists only in-frame clones, some missing. The repertoire holds tens of thousands of clones, with around 85% as singletons. Sequencing was performed on peripheral blood. The receptor source for this set is a man between 65 and 80 years old with acute or convalescent COVID-19. Both conserved end residues are part of each CDR3. Clone size, where shown, is once, few, many, or a class for clones that have expanded.

TRBJ2-4 - TRBV29-1 CSHLGEAKNIQYF
TRBJ2-1 - TRBV6-5 CASTTSISYNEQFF
TRBJ2-7 few TRBV7-3 CASSFRSSEPYEQYF
TRBJ1-4 - TRBV7-9 CASSFRRGTGVEKLFF
TRBJ2-7 - TRBV5-1 CASSLAGTGAYEQYF
TRBJ1-2 - TRBV7-9 CASSSPRDGYTF
TRBJ2-1 - TRBV5-8 CASSSLMGLRGNEQFF
TRBJ1-2 few TRBV3-1/TRBV3-2 CASSQDPGGGVGTF
TRBJ2-7 - TRBV27 CASRTNGLINLNEQYF
TRBJ2-1 once TRBV6-2/TRBV6-3 CASSSSVGLASYNEQFF
TRBJ2-7 - TRBV6-5 CASSYSTGTGYEQYF
TRBJ1-2 - TRBV7-8 CASSLEGSGGYTF
TRBJ1-2 - TRBV25-1 CASTDWTTYGYTF
TRBJ2-7 once TRBV3-1/TRBV3-2 CASSHRRWVEQYF
TRBJ2-2 - TRBV15 CATSRGSVGVGTGELFF
TRBJ2-1 - TRBV30 CAWSRGSEQFF
TRBJ1-1 - TRBV6-5 CASSKQLMNTEAFF
TRBJ1-1 - TRBV5-1 CASSLEEGKGTEAFF
TRBJ1-6 - TRBV27 CASSQDRNSPLHF
TRBJ1-5 - TRBV6-5 CASSLQGYSNQPQHF
TRBJ1-2 - TRBV10-2 CAVSGTEGYTF
TRBJ2-1 - TRBV5-1 CASSLVFAGSSYNEQFF
TRBJ1-3 - TRBV6-5 CASSYSTGISGNTIYF
TRBJ2-7 - TRBV6-5 CASSSTGGERNEQYF
TRBJ1-2 - TRBV28 CASVTGGENYGYTF
TRBJ2-1 - TRBV5-1 CASSLEGREINQQFF
TRBJ1-2 - TRBV12-3/TRBV12-4 CASSRGTAYGYTF
TRBJ1-1 - TRBV10-3 CAISLDSFDTEAFF
TRBJ2-2 - TRBV7-9 CASILAGGSTGELFF
TRBJ2-7 - TRBV14 CASSQEGLSYEQYF
TRBJ2-1 once TRBV2 CASSTLARDSSYNEQFF
TRBJ2-5 once TRBV2 CASHAGGRETQYF
TRBJ1-1 - TRBV5-8 CASSSGHHNTEAFF
TRBJ1-1 - TRBV6-5 CASRQGLNTEAFF
TRBJ1-6 - TRBV6-5 CASSPVGHGYSPLHF
TRBJ2-1 - TRBV24-1 CATSDSLDEQFF
TRBJ2-1 once TRBV10-3 CAISESTGGDFEQFF